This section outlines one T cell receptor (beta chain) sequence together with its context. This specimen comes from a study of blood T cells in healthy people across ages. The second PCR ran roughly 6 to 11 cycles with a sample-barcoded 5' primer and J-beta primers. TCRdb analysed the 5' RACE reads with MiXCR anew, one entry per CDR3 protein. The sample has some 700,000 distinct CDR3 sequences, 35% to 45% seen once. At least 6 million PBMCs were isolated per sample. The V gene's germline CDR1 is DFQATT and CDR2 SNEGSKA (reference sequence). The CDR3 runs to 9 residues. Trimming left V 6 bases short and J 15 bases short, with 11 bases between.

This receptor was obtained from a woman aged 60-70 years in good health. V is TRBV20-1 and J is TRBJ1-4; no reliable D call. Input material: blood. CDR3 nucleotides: TGCAGTGCACCCCGGGGAATGTTTTTT. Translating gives CSAPRGMFF.